Sequencing of this T cell receptor beta chain was carried out in a study of cytomegalovirus exposure and HLA in healthy donors. Study-wide points: A later analysis found TCR association rates differed by HLA locus, highest for DRB1 and lowest for HLA-C. Earlier analysis found most TCR beta V segments productive about 87% or about 30% of the time. As was reported, the classifier diagnosed cytomegalovirus status with high specificity and sensitivity.

Primers included in the PCR were 60 Vbeta and 13 Jbeta primers. Clones were sequenced by immunoSEQ multiplex PCR, and TCRdb holds only the in-frame ones, with some missing. The sample comprises about 130,000 clones, around 73% of which are singletons, and around 1.6% rests with the top ten. A word on this clone: Its antigen is not known.

Though probably carrying unrecorded immune exposures, donors were nominally healthy at sampling. The receptor was derived from a female donor in good health and CMV-seronegative. Sample: PBMCs.

The DNA for the CDR3 is TGTGCCAGCAGCGAATCACGGGGAGCCTATGGCTACACCTTC. Translating it yields CASSESRGAYGYTF. This chain links TRBV9 with TRBJ1-2; D ambiguous. V was clipped by 3 bases and J by 4 bases, with 13 bases between them. This CDR3 region has 14 residues. Germline V gene data show CDR1 as SGDLS and CDR2 as YYNGEE.